This TCR beta chain was observed in a study of patients and donors after allogeneic stem cell transplantation. The CDR3 runs 16 residues. J was trimmed by 0 bases and V by 3 bases; bases with no gene match: 6. Germline V CDR1 and CDR2: SGHVS, FNYEAQ. TCRdb itself ran the RT-PCR reads through MiXCR, one entry per CDR3 protein. The sample lists under 200,000 distinct CDR3 sequences, 24% occurring once. This chain links TRBV7-6 with TRBJ2-7; 9 bases fit TRBD2. The clonotype originates from a human donor who was either an allogeneic HSCT recipient or a stem cell or donor lymphocyte infusion donor (not recorded which). It is not recorded whose cells these are; they may come from a transplant donor. Material: blood, either unsorted or a sorted T cell fraction (not recorded which). Written as DNA, the CDR3 is TGTGCCAGCAGCTTGGGCAGCGGGGGGTCCTCCTACGAGCAGTACTTC. Protein product: CASSLGSGGSSYEQYF.